Sequencing of this TCR beta chain was carried out in a study of CD4 T cells in relation to SARS-CoV-2 and coronaviruses. Broader study findings: Crossreactivity was assessed only for spike protein, not other viral proteins.

Comments on this clone: Its cognate antigen is unknown.

CD4+ T cells from unexposed donors were obtained before the COVID-19 pandemic (2011-2018). Isolation of CD4+ T cells took place after approximately eleven days in culture. Trimming cost V 4 bases and J 0 bases, with 25 bases left between them. Germline CDR1 LGHDT, CDR2 YNNKEL (reference sequence). There are 20 residues in the CDR3. Method: immunoSEQ multiplex PCR; TCRdb's copy keeps in-frame clones and lacks some. The data show 15,000 to 20,000 clones, roughly 74% seen once. This TCR derives from a human donor in good health. The rearrangement joins TRBV3-1 (or the pseudogene TRBV3-2) to TRBJ2-1; D possibly corresponds to TRBD2 (5 bases). The material sequenced was CD4+ T cells from PBMCs, cultured in vitro. The CDR3 DNA is TGTGCCAGCAGCCTTCAGCGGCCCAATCTACTGACGAGCTCCTACAATGAGCAGTTCTTC. This translates into CASSLQRPNLLTSSYNEQFF.